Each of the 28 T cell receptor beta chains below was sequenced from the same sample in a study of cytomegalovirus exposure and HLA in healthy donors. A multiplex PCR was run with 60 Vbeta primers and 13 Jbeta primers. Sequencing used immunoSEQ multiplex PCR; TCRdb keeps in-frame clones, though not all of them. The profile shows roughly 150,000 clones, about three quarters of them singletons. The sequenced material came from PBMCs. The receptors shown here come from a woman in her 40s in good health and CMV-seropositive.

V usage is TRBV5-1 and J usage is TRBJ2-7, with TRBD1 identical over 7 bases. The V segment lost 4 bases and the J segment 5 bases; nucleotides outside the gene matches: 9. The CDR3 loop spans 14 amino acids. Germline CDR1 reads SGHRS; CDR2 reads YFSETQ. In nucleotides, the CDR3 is TGCGCCAGCAGCCCTCGGACAGGACACGACGAGCAGTACTTC. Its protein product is CASSPRTGHDEQYF.

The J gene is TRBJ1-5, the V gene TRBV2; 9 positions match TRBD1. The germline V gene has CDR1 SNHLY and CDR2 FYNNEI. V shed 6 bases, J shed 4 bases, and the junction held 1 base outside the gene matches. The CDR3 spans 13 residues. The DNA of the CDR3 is TGTGCCAGCAGGGACAGGGGAAATCAGCCCCAGCATTTT. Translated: CASRDRGNQPQHF.

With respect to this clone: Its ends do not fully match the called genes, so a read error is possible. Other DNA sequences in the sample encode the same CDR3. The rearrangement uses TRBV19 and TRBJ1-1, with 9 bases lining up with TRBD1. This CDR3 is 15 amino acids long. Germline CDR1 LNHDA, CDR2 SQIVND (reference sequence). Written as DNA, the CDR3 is TGTGCCAGTAGCCCCACCGGGACAGGGCTAACTGAGGCTTTCTTT. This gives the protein CASSPTGTGLTEAFF.

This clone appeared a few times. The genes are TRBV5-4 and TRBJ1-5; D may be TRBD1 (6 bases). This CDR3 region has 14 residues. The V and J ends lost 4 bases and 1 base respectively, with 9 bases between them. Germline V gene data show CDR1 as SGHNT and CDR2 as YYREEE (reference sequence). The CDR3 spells CASSKGGSNQPQHF. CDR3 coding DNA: TGTGCCAGCAGCAAGGGGGGGAGCAATCAGCCCCAGCATTTT.

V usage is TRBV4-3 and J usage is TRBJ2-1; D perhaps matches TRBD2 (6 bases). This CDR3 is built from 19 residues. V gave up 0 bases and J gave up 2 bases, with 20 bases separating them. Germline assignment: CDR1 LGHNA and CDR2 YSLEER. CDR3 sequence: CASSQERGLWGETYNEQFF. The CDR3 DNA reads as TGCGCCAGCAGCCAAGAACGGGGTTTGTGGGGGGAGACCTACAATGAGCAGTTCTTC.

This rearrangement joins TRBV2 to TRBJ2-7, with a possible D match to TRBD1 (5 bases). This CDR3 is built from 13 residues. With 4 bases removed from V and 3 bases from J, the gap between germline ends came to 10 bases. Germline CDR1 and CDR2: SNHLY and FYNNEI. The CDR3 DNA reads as TGTGCCAGCAGTGCCGACAGAAACTACGAGCAGTACTTC. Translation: CASSADRNYEQYF. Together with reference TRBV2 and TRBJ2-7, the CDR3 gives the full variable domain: EPEVTQTPSHQVTQMGQEVILRCVPISNHLYFYWYRQILGQKVEFLVSFYNNEISEKSEIFDDQFSVERPDGSNFTLKIRSTKLEDSAMYFCASSADRNYEQYFGPGTRLTVT.

The CDR3 reads CASSAGLAGGKETQYF. The CDR3 DNA reads TGTGCCAGCAGCGCGGGACTAGCGGGGGGAAAAGAGACCCAGTACTTC. The genes are TRBV9 and TRBJ2-5; 15 nucleotides match TRBD2. The CDR3 is 16 amino acids. Looked up from germline, CDR1 is SGDLS and CDR2 is YYNGEE. J was trimmed by 3 bases and V by 3 bases; bases with no gene match: 3.

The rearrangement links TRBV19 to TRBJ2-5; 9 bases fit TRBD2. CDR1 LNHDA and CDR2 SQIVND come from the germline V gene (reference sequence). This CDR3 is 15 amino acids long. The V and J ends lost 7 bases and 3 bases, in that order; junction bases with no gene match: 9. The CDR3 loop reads CASNGRGGDEETQYF. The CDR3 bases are TGTGCCAGTAATGGGCGGGGGGGGGACGAAGAGACCCAGTACTTC.

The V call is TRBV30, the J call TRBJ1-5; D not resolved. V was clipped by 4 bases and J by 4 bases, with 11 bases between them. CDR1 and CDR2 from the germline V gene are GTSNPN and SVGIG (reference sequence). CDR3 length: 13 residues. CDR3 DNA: TGTGCCTGGAACCCGGAGGGAAATCAGCCCCAGCATTTT. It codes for CAWNPEGNQPQHF.

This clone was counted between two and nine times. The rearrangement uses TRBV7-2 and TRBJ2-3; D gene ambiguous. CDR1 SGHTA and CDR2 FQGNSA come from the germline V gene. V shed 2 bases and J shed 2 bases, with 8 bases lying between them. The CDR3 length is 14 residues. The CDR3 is CASSLRTFTDTQYF. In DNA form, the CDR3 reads TGTGCCAGCAGCTTAAGAACTTTCACAGATACGCAGTATTTT.

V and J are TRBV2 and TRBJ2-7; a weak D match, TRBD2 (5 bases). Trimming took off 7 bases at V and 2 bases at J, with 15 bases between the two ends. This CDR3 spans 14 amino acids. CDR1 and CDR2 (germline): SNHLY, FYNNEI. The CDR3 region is CASKSGFSTYEQYF. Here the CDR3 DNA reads TGTGCCAGCAAGAGCGGATTTTCCACCTACGAGCAGTACTTC.

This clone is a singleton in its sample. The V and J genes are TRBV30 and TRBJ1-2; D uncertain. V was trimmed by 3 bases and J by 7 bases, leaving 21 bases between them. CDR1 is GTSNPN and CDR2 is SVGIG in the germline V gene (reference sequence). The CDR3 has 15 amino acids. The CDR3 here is CAWSRVSQSPRGYTF. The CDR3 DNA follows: TGTGCCTGGAGCCGGGTGTCTCAGAGTCCGCGTGGCTACACCTTC.

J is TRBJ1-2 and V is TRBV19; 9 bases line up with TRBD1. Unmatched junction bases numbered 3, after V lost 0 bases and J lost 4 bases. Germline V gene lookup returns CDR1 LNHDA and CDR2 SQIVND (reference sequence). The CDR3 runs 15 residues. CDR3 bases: TGTGCCAGTAGTATAGATGGGACAGGGACCTATGGCTACACCTTC. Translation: CASSIDGTGTYGYTF.

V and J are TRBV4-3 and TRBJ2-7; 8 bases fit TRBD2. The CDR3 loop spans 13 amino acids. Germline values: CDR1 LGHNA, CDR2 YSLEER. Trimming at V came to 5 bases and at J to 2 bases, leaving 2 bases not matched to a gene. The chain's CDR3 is CASSLGLAYEQYF. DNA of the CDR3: TGCGCCAGCAGCTTGGGACTAGCCTACGAGCAGTACTTC.

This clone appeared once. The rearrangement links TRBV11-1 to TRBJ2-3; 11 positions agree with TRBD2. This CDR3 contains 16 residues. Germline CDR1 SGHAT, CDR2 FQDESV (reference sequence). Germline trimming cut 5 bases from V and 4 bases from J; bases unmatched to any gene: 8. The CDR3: CASSPSGGRTADTQYF. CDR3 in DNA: TGTGCCAGCAGCCCTAGCGGGGGGCGGACCGCAGATACGCAGTATTTT. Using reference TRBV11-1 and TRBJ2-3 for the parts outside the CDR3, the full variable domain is EAEVAQSPRYKITEKSQAVAFWCDPISGHATLYWYRQILGQGPELLVQFQDESVVDDSQLPKDRFSAERLKGVDSTLKIQPAELGDSAMYLCASSPSGGRTADTQYFGPGTRLTVL.

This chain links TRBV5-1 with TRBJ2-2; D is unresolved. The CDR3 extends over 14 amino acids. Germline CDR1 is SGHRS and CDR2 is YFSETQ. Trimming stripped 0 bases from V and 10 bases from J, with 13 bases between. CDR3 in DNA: TGCGCCAGCAGCTTGGCCGCCGGCGGAGAGGAGCTGTTTTTT. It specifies CASSLAAGGEELFF.

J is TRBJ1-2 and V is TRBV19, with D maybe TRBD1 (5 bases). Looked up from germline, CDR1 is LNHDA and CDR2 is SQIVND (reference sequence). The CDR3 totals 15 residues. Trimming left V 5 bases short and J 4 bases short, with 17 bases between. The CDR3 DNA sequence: TGTGCCAGTAGTCGTTCACCCGGGGGAGGCTATGGCTACACCTTC. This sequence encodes CASSRSPGGGYGYTF.

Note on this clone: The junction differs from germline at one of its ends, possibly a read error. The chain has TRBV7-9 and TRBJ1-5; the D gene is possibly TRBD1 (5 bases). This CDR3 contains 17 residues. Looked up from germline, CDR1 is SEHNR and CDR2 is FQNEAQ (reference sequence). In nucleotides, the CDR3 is TGTTCCAGCAGCTTAGTCACGGGAGGGGCACATCTTTCGCCCCAGCATTTT. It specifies CSSSLVTGGAHLSPQHF. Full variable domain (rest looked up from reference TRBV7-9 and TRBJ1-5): DTGVSQNPRHKITKRGQNVTFRCDPISEHNRLYWYRQTLGQGPEFLTYFQNEAQLEKSRLLSDRFSAERPKGSFSTLEIQRTEQGDSAMYLCSSSLVTGGAHLSPQHFGDGTRLSIL.

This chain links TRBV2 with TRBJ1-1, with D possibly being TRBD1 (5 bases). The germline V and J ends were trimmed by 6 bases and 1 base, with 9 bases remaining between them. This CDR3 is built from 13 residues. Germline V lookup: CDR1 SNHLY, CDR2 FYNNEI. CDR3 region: CASSIDRNTEAFF. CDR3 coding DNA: TGTGCCAGCAGCATAGACAGGAACACTGAAGCTTTCTTT. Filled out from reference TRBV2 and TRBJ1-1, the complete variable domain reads EPEVTQTPSHQVTQMGQEVILRCVPISNHLYFYWYRQILGQKVEFLVSFYNNEISEKSEIFDDQFSVERPDGSNFTLKIRSTKLEDSAMYFCASSIDRNTEAFFGQGTRLTVV.

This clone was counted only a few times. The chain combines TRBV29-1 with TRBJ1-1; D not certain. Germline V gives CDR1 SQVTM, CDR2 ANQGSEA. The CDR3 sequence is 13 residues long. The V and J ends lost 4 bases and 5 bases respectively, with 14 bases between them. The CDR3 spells CSVVFELTTEAFF. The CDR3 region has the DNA TGCAGCGTTGTGTTTGAACTAACTACTGAAGCTTTCTTT.

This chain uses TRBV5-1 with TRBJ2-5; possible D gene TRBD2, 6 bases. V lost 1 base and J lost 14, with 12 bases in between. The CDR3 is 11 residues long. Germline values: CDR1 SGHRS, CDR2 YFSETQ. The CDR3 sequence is CASSLKGEVYF. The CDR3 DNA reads TGCGCCAGCAGCTTGAAAGGGGAGGTATACTTC.

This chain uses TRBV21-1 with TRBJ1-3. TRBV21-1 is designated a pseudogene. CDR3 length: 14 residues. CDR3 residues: CASSNGGSGNTIYF. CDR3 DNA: TGTGCCAGCAGCAACGGAGGGTCTGGAAACACCATATATTTT.

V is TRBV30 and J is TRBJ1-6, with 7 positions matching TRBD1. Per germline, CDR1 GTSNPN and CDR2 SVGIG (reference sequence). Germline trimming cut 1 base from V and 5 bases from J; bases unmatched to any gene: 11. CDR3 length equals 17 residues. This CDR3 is CAWSGLIRDRHNSPLHF. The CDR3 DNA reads TGTGCCTGGAGTGGTCTGATCCGGGACAGACATAATTCACCCCTCCACTTT. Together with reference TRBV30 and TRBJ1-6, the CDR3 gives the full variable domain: SQTIHQWPATLVQPVGSPLSLECTVEGTSNPNLYWYRQAAGRGLQLLFYSVGIGQISSEVPQNLSASRPQDRQFILSSKKLLLSDSGFYLCAWSGLIRDRHNSPLHFGNGTRLTVT.

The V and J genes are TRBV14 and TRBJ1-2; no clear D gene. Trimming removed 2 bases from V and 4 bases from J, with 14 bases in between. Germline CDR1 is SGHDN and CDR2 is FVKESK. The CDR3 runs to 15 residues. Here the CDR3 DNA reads TGTGCCAGCAGCCAACGTTCCAGGTCCTTCTATGGCTACACCTTC. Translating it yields CASSQRSRSFYGYTF. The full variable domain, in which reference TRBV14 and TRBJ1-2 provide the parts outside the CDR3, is EAGVTQFPSHSVIEKGQTVTLRCDPISGHDNLYWYRRVMGKEIKFLLHFVKESKQDESGMPNNRFLAERTGGTYSTLKVQPAELEDSGVYFCASSQRSRSFYGYTFGSGTRLTVV.

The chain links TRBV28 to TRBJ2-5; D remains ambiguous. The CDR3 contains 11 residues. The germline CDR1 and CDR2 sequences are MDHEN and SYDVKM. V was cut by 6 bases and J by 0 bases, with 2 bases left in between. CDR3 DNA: TGTGCCAGCAGCAACCAAGAGACCCAGTACTTC. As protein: CASSNQETQYF.

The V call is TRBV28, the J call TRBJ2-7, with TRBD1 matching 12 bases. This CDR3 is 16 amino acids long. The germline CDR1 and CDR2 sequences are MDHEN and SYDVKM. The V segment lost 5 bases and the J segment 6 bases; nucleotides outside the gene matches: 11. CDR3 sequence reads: CASSPPGGTGGREQYF. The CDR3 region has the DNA TGTGCCAGCAGTCCCCCGGGGGGGACAGGGGGCCGCGAGCAGTACTTC.

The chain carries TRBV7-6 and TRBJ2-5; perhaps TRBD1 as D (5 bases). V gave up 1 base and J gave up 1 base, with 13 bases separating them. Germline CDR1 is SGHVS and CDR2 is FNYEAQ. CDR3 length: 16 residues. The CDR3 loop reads CASSLGLGVSQETQYF. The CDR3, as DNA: TGTGCCAGCAGCTTAGGGTTAGGGGTTTCCCAAGAGACCCAGTACTTC.

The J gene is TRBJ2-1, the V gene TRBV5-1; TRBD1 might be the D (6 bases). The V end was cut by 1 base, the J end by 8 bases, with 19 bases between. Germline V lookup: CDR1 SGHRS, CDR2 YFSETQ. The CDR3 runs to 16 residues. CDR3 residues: CASSLQNPRGGDEQFF. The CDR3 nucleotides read TGCGCCAGCAGCTTGCAAAATCCCAGGGGCGGCGATGAGCAGTTCTTC.